Listed here are 5 T cell receptor beta chains from one sample, sequenced in a study of OX40 agonist ivuxolimab in advanced cancers. The repertoire was sequenced with immunoSEQ multiplex PCR; TCRdb's copy has only in-frame clones and lacks some. Among almost 20,000 clones, under 90% were seen once, and the ten largest hold approximately 21%. This specimen was CD4+ or CD8+ T cells sorted from blood, taken in a trial of the OX40 agonist ivuxolimab. The receptor source for this set is an adult with an advanced solid tumor such as melanoma, head and neck, liver or kidney cancer.

V and J are TRBV6-5 and TRBJ1-1; the D gene is possibly TRBD1 (5 bases). V dropped 10 bases and J dropped 5 bases, with 8 bases sitting between them. The CDR3 consists of 10 residues. Per germline, CDR1 MNHEY and CDR2 SVGAGI. In DNA, the CDR3 is TGTGCCACCCGGGGGACTGAAGCTTTCTTT. It yields the protein CATRGTEAFF.

The V call is TRBV14, the J call TRBJ2-7; perhaps TRBD2 as D (6 bases). Trimming took 3 bases from V and 0 from J, leaving 21 bases between them. The CDR3 sequence is 18 residues long. CDR1 and CDR2 from the germline V gene are SGHDN and FVKESK. The CDR3 sequence is CASSHLGLPSRSSYEQYF. CDR3 nucleotide sequence: TGTGCCAGCAGCCACCTCGGACTACCCTCCAGGAGCTCCTACGAGCAGTACTTC. The whole variable domain, filled in from reference TRBV14 and TRBJ2-7, reads EAGVTQFPSHSVIEKGQTVTLRCDPISGHDNLYWYRRVMGKEIKFLLHFVKESKQDESGMPNNRFLAERTGGTYSTLKVQPAELEDSGVYFCASSHLGLPSRSSYEQYFGPGTRLTVT.

The chain couples TRBV6-5 to TRBJ2-7; 9 bases agree with TRBD1. Germline V CDR1 and CDR2: MNHEY, SVGAGI. The CDR3 is 14 amino acids. Germline trimming cut 5 bases from V and 4 bases from J; bases unmatched to any gene: 6. The DNA of the CDR3 is TGTGCCAGCAGTCCCGGGACAGGGTTTTACGAGCAGTACTTC. Translation gives CASSPGTGFYEQYF.

This clone was counted only a few times. This chain links TRBV7-9 with TRBJ2-1, with 9 bases identical to TRBD2. Germline V gene data show CDR1 as SEHNR and CDR2 as FQNEAQ (reference sequence). The J segment lost 5 bases and the V segment lost 4 bases, leaving 6 bases of the junction unmatched. The CDR3 runs to 15 residues. CDR3 coding DNA: TGTGCCAGCAGCTCCCAACAGCGGGAGGACAATGAGCAGTTCTTC. Amino acids: CASSSQQREDNEQFF.

This sequence joins TRBV4-1 and TRBJ2-7; D not resolved. The CDR3 loop spans 14 amino acids. CDR1 and CDR2 from the germline V gene are MGHRA and YSYEKL. Trimming took off 4 bases at V and 0 bases at J, with 10 bases between the two ends. Written as DNA, the CDR3 is TGCGCCAGCAGCCCCGATACATTCTCCTACGAGCAGTACTTC. Protein product: CASSPDTFSYEQYF.